One T cell receptor (beta chain) is described in this entry. This CDR3 is 17 amino acids long. The V segment lost 3 bases and the J segment 7 bases; nucleotides outside the gene matches: 9. CDR1 LGHDT and CDR2 YNNKEL come from the germline V gene (reference sequence). These data come from a study of blood T cell repertoires in COVID-19. Sequencing used immunoSEQ multiplex PCR; TCRdb keeps in-frame clones, though not all of them. The table includes more than 20,000 clones, around 89% detected once. V gene TRBV3-1 (or the pseudogene TRBV3-2) combines with J gene TRBJ1-4; 12 bases fit TRBD1. This clonotype was obtained from a man in his 70s with acute or convalescent COVID-19. Sequencing was performed on peripheral blood. The CDR3 nucleotides are TGTGCCAGCAGCCACGGGACAGGGGGCCACGGTGGTGAAAAACTGTTTTTT. Protein: CASSHGTGGHGGEKLFF.